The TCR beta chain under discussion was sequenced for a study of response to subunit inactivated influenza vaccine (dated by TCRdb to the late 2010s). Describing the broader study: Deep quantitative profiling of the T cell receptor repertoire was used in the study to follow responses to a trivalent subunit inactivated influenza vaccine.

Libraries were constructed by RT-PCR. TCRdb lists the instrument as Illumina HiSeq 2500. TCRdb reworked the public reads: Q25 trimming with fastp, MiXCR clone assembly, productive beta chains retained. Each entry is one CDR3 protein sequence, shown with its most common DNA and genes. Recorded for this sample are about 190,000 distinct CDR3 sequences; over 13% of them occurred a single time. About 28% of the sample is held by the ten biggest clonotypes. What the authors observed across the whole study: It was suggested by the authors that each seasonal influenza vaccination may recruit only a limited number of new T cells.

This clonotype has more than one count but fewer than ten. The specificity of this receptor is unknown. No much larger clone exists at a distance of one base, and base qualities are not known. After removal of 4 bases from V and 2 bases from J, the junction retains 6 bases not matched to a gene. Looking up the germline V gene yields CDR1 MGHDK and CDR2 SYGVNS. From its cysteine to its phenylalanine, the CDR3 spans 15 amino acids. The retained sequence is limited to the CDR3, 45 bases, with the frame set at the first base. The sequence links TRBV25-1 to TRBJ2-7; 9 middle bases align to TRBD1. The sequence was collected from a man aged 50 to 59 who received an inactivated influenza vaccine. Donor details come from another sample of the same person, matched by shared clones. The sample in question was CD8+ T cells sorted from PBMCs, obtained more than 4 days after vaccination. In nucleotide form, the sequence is TGTGCCAGCAGTGCGGGACAGGGAAACACCTACGAGCAGTACTTC. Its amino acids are CASSAGQGNTYEQYF.